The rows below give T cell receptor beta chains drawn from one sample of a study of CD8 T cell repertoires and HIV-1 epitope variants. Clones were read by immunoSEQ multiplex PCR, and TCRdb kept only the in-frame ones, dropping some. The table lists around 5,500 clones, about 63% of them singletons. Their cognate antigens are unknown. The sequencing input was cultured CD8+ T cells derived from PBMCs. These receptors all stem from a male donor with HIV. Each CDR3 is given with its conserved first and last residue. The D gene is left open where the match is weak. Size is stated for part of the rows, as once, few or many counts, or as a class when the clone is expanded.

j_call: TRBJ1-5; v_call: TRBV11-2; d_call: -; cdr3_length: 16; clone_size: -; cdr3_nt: TGTGCCAGCAGCTTAGGTGGGGCAGGGAACAATCAGCCCCAGCATTTT; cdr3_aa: CASSLGGAGNNQPQHF
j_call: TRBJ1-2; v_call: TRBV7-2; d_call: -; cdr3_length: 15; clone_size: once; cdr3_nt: TGTGCCAGCAGCCCAGACAGGACCTCTAGGAGTGGCTACACCTTC; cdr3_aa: CASSPDRTSRSGYTF
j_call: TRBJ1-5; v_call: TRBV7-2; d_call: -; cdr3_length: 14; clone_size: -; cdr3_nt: TGTGCCAGCAGCTTAAGTAATAGCAATCAGCCCCAGCATTTT; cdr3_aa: CASSLSNSNQPQHF
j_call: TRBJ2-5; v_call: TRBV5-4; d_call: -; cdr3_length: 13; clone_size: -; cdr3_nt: TGTGCCAGCAGCTCCGGGACACAAGAGACCCAGTACTTC; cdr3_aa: CASSSGTQETQYF
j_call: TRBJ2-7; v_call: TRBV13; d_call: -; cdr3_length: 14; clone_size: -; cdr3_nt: TGTGCCAGCAGCTTAGGGGGGGATACTTACGAGCAGTACTTC; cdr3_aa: CASSLGGDTYEQYF
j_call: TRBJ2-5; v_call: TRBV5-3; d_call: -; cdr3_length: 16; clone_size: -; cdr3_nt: TGTGCCAGAAGCAGTCGGGGCCTAGACCCCAAAGAGACCCAGTACTTC; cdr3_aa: CARSSRGLDPKETQYF
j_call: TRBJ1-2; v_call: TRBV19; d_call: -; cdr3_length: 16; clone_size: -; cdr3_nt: TGTGCCAGTAGTATAGAAGGGCAGGAAATTAACTATGGCTACACCTTC; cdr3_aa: CASSIEGQEINYGYTF
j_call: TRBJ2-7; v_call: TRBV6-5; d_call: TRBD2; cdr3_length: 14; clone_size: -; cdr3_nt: TGTGCCAGCAGGGATGGGACTAGCGCCTACGAGCAGTACTTC; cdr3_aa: CASRDGTSAYEQYF
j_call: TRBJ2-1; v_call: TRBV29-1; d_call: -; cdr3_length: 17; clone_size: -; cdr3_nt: TGCAGCGTTGTGGACCCTCGACAGGCGGGGGCCTACAATGAGCAGTTCTTC; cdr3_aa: CSVVDPRQAGAYNEQFF
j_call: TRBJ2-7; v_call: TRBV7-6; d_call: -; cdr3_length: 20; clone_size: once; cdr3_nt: TGTGCCAGCAGCTCGCGGGGTGGGACAGGGCGGACTAGCGATCTCTACGAGCAGTACTTC; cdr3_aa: CASSSRGGTGRTSDLYEQYF
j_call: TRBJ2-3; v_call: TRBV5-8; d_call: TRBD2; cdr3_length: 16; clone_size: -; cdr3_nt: TGTGCCAGCAGCCCTACTAGCGGGGTCGCCACAGATACGCAGTATTTT; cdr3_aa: CASSPTSGVATDTQYF
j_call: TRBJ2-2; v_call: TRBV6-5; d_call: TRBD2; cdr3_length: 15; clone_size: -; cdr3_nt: TGTGCCAGCAGGTTGGGGGGGACGGCCACCGGGGAGCTGTTTTTT; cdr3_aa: CASRLGGTATGELFF
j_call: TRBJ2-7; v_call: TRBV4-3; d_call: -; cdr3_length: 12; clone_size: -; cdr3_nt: TGCGCCAGCAGCCAAGATGGATACGAGCAGTACTTC; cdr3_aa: CASSQDGYEQYF
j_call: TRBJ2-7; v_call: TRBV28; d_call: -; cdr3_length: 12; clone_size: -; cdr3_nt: TGTGCCAGCAGTTTGGGAGTTAGCGAGCAGTACTTC; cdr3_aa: CASSLGVSEQYF
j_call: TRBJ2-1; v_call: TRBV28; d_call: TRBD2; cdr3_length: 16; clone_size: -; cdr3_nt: TGTGCCAGCAGTCTCCATACTAGCGGGGGGGTCTATGAGCAGTTCTTC; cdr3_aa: CASSLHTSGGVYEQFF
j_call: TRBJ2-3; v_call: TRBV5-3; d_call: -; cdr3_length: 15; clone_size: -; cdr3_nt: TGTGCCAGAAGCGGTCCGGGACCCACCCCAGATACGCAGTATTTT; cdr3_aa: CARSGPGPTPDTQYF
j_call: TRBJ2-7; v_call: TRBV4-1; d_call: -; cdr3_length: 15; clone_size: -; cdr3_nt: TGCGCCAGCAGCCAAGATCTTGGAAGGACCTACGAGCAGTACTTC; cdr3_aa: CASSQDLGRTYEQYF
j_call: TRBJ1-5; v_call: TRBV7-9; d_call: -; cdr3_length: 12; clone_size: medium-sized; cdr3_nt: TGTGCCAGCAGAGCGGGGACTCAGCCCCAGCATTTT; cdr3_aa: CASRAGTQPQHF
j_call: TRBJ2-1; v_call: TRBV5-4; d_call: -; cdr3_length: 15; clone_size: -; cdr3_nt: TGTGCCAGCAGACCAGTACAGGGTAGCTACAATGAGCAGTTCTTC; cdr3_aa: CASRPVQGSYNEQFF
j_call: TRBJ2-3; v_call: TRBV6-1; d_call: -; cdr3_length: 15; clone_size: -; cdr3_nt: TGTGCCAGCAGAGACGGACAGTTAACGGGAGATACGCAGTATTTT; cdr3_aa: CASRDGQLTGDTQYF
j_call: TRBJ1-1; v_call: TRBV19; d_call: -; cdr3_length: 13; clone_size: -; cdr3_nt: TGTGCCAGTAGTATCGTGGGGGTTACTGAAGCTTTCTTT; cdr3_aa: CASSIVGVTEAFF
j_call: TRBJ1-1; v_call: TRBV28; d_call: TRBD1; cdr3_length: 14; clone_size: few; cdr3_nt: TGTGCCAGCAGTTTACCCGACAGGGGTGGGGTAGCTTTCTTT; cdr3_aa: CASSLPDRGGVAFF